This T cell receptor beta chain was captured in a study of blood T cell repertoires in COVID-19. About the study: Sites in the United States, Italy and Spain provided acute and convalescent COVID-19 samples. T cells, B-cell-depleted T cells, or PBMCs supplied cDNA or gDNA.

The junction had 18 bases not matched to a gene; V was cut back by 6 bases and J by 3 bases. Germline CDR1 is MDHEN and CDR2 is SYDVKM. The CDR3 spans 20 residues. Per the study methods: It was from reference gene primer amplification that nucleated cell counts were estimated. The method was immunoSEQ multiplex PCR; TCRdb's version includes in-frame clones alone and lacks a portion of them. V and J calls and clone size come straight from that table; D and trimming were deduced from the DNA. The sample has about 260,000 clones, approximately 86% seen once. A Seattle source enrolled patients during active infection and followed them longitudinally.

The origin of this receptor is a woman aged 55-69 years with COVID-19, enrolled during active disease. This sequence joins TRBV28 and TRBJ2-1, with 12 nucleotides matching TRBD2. The source material was peripheral blood. The CDR3 DNA is TGTGCCAGCAGCACAGCTGGGTGGCCTAGCGGGAGGGGTAACTACAATGAGCAGTTCTTC. It encodes CASSTAGWPSGRGNYNEQFF.